The present entry profiles one T cell receptor beta chain with its context. Antigen unknown. The PCR made use of 60 Vbeta and 13 Jbeta primers. TCRdb's copy holds only in-frame clones and misses some; the assay was immunoSEQ multiplex PCR. Of some 140,000 clones in the sample, roughly 80% were seen once. V shed 4 bases, J shed 1 base, and the junction held 3 bases outside the gene matches. The germline gives CDR1 SGHRS, CDR2 YFSETQ. This CDR3 spans 16 amino acids. The data originate from a study of cytomegalovirus exposure and HLA in healthy donors. General study findings and limits: A later analysis reportedly identified an Asian-associated ancestry cluster as carrying fewer N-insertions than the roughly 600-donor mean.

Sequencing was performed on PBMCs. The TCR comes from a woman aged 40 to 50 in good health and CMV-seronegative. The chain recombines TRBV5-1 with TRBJ2-3; TRBD2 aligns across 13 bases. CDR3 in amino acids: CASSPGTSGGTDTQYF. In nucleotides, the CDR3 is TGCGCCAGCAGCCCAGGGACTAGCGGGGGCACAGATACGCAGTATTTT.